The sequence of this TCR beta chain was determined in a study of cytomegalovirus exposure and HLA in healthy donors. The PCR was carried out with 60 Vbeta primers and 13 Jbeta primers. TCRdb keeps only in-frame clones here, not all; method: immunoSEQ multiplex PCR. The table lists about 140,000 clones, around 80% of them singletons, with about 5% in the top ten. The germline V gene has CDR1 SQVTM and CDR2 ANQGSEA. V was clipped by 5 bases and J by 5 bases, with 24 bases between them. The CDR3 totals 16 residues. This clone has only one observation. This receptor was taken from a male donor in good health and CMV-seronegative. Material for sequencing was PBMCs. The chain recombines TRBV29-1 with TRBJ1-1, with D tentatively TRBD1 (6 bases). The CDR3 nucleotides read TGCAGCGTTTGCACCGGGACAAGTTATGTCGGAACTGAAGCTTTCTTT. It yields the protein CSVCTGTSYVGTEAFF.